This TCR beta chain stems from a study of shared clonotypes between healthy human individuals. The naive CD8 subset, CD45RO-negative cells positively selected for CCR7, excluded terminally differentiated effector memory CD45RA+ cells. The donor population consisted of healthy HIV-negative adults with no recent acute infections or vaccinations. All of the donors resided in Nashville, Tennessee, and each was a Caucasian adult. Concerning this clone itself: The antigen is not known. Other nucleotide sequences in the sample specify the same CDR3.

Study results and caveats: Shared clonotypes across all four donors exceeded non-shared ones in generation probability.

The CDR3 has 14 amino acids. J lost 3 bases, V lost 5 bases, and 4 bases had no gene match. The germline gives CDR1 MDHEN, CDR2 SYDVKM. Some clones are missing from TCRdb's copy, which holds only in-frame ones; the method was immunoSEQ multiplex PCR. This sample has about 2.1 million clones; around 95% occur once, and the top ten carry more than 1.5%. The chain carries TRBV28 and TRBJ1-2, with 9 bases identical to TRBD1. The TCR originated in a young man in good health. Some clones in this sample may be carry-over from other donors' samples. The sequenced material came from naive CD8+ T cells from PBMCs. In DNA, the CDR3 is TGTGCCAGCAGTCTACAGGGGGCCCACTATGGCTACACCTTC. This codes for CASSLQGAHYGYTF.